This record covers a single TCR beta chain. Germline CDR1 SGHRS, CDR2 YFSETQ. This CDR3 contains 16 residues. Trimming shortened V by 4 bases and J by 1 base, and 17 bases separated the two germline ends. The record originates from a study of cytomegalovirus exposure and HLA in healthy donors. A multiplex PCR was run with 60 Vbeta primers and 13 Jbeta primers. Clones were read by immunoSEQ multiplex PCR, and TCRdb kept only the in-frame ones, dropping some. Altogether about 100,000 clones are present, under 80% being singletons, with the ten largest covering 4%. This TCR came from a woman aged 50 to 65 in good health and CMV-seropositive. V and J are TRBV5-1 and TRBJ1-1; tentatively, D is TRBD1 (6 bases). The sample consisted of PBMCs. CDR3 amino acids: CASSTGQILRNTEAFF. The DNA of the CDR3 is TGCGCCAGCAGCACCGGACAGATACTACGGAACACTGAAGCTTTCTTT. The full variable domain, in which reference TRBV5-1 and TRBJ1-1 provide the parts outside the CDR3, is KAGVTQTPRYLIKTRGQQVTLSCSPISGHRSVSWYQQTPGQGLQFLFEYFSETQRNKGNFPGRFSGRQFSNSRSEMNVSTLELGDSALYLCASSTGQILRNTEAFFGQGTRLTVV.